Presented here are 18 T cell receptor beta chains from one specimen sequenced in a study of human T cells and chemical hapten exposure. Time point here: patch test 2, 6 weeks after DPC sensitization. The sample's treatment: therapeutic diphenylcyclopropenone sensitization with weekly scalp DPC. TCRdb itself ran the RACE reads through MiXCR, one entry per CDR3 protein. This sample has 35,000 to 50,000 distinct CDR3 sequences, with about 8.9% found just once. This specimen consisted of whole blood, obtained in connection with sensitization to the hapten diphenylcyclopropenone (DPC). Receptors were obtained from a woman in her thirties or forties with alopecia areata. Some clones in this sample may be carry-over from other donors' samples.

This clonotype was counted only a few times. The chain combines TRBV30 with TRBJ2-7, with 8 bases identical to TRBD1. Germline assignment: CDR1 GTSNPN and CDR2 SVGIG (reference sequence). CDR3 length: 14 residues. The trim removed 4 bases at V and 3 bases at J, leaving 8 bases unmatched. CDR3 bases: TGTGCCTGGAACAAAGGGACAGGACACTACGAGCAGTACTTC. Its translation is CAWNKGTGHYEQYF.

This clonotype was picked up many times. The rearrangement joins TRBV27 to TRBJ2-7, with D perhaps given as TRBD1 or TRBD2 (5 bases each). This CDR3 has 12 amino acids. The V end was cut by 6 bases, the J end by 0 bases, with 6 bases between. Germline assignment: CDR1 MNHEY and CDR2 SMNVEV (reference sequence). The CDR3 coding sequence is TGTGCCAGCAGCGGGGCCTCCTACGAGCAGTACTTC. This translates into CASSGASYEQYF.

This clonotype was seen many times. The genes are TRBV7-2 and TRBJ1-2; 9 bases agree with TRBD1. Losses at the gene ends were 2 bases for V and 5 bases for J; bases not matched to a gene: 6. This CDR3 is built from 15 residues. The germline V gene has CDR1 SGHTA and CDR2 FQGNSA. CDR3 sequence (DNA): TGTGCCAGCAGCTTAATGGGACAGGGTTTATATGGCTACACCTTC. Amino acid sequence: CASSLMGQGLYGYTF.

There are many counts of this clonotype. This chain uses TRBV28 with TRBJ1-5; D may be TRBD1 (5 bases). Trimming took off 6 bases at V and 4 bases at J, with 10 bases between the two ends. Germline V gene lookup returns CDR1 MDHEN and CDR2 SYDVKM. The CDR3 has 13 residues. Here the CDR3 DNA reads TGTGCCAGCAGCTTGACAGTGAATCAGCCCCAGCATTTT. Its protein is CASSLTVNQPQHF.

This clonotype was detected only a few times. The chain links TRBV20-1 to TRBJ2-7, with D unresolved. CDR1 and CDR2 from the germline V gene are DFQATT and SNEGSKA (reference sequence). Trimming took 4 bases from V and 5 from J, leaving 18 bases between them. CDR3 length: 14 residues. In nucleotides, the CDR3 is TGCAGTGCTACCCCTGGAGTGATTGGGGACGAGCAGTACTTC. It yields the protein CSATPGVIGDEQYF.

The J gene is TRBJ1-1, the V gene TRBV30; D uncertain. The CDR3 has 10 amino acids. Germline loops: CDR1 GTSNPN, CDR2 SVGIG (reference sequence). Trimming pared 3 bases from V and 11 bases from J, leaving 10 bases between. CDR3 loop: CAWSRESAFF. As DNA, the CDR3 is TGTGCCTGGAGCCGGGAGAGCGCTTTCTTT. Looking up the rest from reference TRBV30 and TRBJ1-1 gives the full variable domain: SQTIHQWPATLVQPVGSPLSLECTVEGTSNPNLYWYRQAAGRGLQLLFYSVGIGQISSEVPQNLSASRPQDRQFILSSKKLLLSDSGFYLCAWSRESAFFGQGTRLTVV.

CDR3 residues: CASSQDGLAGAYNEQFF. Written as DNA, the CDR3 is TGCGCCAGCAGCCAAGATGGGCTAGCGGGGGCCTACAATGAGCAGTTCTTC. This sequence joins TRBV4-3 and TRBJ2-1; 10 bases align to TRBD2. The CDR3 extends over 17 amino acids. V trimming: 0 bases; J trimming: 2 bases; junction bases outside the gene matches: 4. Germline CDR1 and CDR2: LGHNA and YSLEER.

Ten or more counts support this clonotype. CDR3 in DNA: TGTGCCAGCAGCAAAGACCAGGTTTATAGCAATCAGCCCCAGCATTTT. This encodes CASSKDQVYSNQPQHF. The V call is TRBV2, the J call TRBJ1-5; the D is unclear. The CDR3 consists of 16 residues. Germline V gene sequence: CDR1 SNHLY, CDR2 FYNNEI. Trimming shortened V by 6 bases and J by 0 bases, and 15 bases separated the two germline ends.

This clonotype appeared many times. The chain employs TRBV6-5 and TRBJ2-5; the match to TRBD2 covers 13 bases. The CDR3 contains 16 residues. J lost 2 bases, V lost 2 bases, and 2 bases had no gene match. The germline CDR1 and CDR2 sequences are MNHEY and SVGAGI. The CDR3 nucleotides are TGTGCCAGCAGTTACGCGACTAGCGGGGGGCAAGAGACCCAGTACTTC. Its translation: CASSYATSGGQETQYF.

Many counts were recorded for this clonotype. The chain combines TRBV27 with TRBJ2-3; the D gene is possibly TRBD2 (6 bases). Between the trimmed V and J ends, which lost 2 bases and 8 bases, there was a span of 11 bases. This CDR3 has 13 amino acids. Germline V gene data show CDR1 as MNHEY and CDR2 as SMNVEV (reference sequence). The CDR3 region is CASSLRRDSTQYF. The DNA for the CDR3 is TGTGCCAGCAGTTTACGCAGGGACTCTACGCAGTATTTT.

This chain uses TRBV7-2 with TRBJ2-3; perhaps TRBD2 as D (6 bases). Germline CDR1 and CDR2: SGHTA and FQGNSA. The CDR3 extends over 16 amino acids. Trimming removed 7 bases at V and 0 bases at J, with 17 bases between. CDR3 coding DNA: TGTGCCAGCAACCCCCTCGCGGGGTATAGCACAGATACGCAGTATTTT. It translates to CASNPLAGYSTDTQYF.

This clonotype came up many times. CDR3 sequence: CASSLALGTSGGTYSYNEQFF. The CDR3 DNA is TGTGCCAGCAGCTTGGCCCTCGGGACTAGCGGGGGGACCTACTCCTACAATGAGCAGTTCTTC. This chain links TRBV5-4 with TRBJ2-1; 15 bases align to TRBD2. Germline V gives CDR1 SGHNT, CDR2 YYREEE (reference sequence). The CDR3 extends over 21 amino acids. With V trimmed by 0 bases and J by 0 bases, 10 bases remained unmatched.

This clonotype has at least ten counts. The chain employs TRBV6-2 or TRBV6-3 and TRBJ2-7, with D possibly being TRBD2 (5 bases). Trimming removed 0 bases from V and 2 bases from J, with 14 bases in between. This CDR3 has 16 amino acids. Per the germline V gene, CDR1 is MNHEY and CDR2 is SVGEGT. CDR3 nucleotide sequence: TGTGCCAGCAGTTACTCGTCCGGGGATAGCGCCTACGAGCAGTACTTC. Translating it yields CASSYSSGDSAYEQYF.

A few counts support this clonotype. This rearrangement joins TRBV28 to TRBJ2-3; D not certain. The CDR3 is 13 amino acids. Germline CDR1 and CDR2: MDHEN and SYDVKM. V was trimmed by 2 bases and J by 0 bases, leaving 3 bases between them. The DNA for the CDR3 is TGTGCCAGCAGTTTAATTAGCACAGATACGCAGTATTTT. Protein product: CASSLISTDTQYF.

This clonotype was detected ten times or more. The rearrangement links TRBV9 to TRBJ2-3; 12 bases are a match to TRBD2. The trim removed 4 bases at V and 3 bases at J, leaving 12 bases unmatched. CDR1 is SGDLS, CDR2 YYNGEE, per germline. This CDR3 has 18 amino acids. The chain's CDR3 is CASSPRLAGAPGTDTQYF. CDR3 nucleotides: TGTGCCAGCAGCCCGCGACTAGCGGGGGCTCCGGGGACAGATACGCAGTATTTT.

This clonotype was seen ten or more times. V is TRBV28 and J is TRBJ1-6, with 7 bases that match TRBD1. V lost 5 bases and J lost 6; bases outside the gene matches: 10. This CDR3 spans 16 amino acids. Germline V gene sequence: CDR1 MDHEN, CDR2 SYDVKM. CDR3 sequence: CASSKGQFGLNSPLHF. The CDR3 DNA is TGTGCCAGCAGTAAGGGACAGTTTGGCCTTAATTCACCCCTCCACTTT.

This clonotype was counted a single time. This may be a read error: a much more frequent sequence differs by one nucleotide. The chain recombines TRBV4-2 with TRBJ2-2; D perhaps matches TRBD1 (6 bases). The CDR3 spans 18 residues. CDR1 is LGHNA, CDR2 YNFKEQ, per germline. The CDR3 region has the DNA TGTACCAGCAGCCATGGGGGCCGTTCTGCTATTCGGACCGGGGAGCTGTTTTTT. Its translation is CTSSHGGRSAIRTGELFF.

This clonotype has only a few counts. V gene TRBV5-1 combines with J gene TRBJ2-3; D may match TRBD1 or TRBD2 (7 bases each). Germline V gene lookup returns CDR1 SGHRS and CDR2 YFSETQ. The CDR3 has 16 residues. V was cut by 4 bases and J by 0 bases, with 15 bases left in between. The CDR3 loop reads CASSLRQGLSTDTQYF. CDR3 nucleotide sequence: TGCGCCAGCAGCCTGCGACAGGGACTAAGCACAGATACGCAGTATTTT. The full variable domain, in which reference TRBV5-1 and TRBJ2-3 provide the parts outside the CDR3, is KAGVTQTPRYLIKTRGQQVTLSCSPISGHRSVSWYQQTPGQGLQFLFEYFSETQRNKGNFPGRFSGRQFSNSRSEMNVSTLELGDSALYLCASSLRQGLSTDTQYFGPGTRLTVL.